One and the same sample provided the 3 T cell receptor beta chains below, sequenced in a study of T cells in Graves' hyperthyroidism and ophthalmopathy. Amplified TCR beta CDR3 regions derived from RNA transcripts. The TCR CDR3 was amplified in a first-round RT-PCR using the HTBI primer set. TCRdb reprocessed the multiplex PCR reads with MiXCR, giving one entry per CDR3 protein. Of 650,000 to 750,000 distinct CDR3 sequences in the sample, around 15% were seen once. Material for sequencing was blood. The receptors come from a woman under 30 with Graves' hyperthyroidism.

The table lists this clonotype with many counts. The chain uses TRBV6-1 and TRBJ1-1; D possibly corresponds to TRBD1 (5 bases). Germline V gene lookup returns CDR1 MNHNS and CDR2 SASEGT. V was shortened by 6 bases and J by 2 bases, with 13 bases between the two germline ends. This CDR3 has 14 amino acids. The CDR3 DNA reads TGTGCCAGCAGACCACAGGATTCAAACACTGAAGCTTTCTTT. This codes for CASRPQDSNTEAFF.

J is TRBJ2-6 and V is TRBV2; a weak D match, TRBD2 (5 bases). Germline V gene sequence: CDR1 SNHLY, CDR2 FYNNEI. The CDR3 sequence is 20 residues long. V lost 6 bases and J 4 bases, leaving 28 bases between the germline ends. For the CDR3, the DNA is TGTGCCAGCAGAAGGCTGATCGGGCCGGGGAAGGTTGTAGGGGCCAACGTCCTGACTTTC. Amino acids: CASRRLIGPGKVVGANVLTF.

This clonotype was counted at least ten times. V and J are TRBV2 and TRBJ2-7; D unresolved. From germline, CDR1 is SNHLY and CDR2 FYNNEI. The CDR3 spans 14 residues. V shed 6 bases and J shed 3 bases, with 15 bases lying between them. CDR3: CASRERTDRYEQYF. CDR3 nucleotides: TGTGCCAGCAGGGAGAGGACGGATCGCTACGAGCAGTACTTC.